The present T cell receptor beta chain was sequenced within a study of T-cell reconstitution after alpha-beta-depleted transplantation in children. The table lists this clonotype with many counts. For TCRbeta, the library was prepared with unique molecular identifiers. Each CDR3 protein gets one entry after TCRdb re-called the PCR reads with MiXCR. The sample includes more than 25,000 distinct CDR3 sequences, about 5.8% of them seen just once. CDR1 and CDR2 from the germline V gene are SGDLS and YYNGEE. The V gene lost 4 bases and the J gene lost 4 bases, with 14 bases spanning the gap. This CDR3 is built from 14 residues.

The chain is built from TRBV9 and TRBJ1-1; weak D call: TRBD1 (5 bases). The receptor comes from a male patient under 18 who had a stem cell transplant for acute myeloid leukemia, so the T cells may come from the graft donor. This sample comprised PBMCs, mostly from graft donor cells, obtained 180 days after TCRalphabeta/CD19-depleted stem cell transplant. CDR3: CASSTDISSTEAFF. CDR3 in DNA: TGTGCCAGCAGCACGGACATTAGTAGCACTGAAGCTTTCTTT.